The rows below give T cell receptor beta chains drawn from one sample of a study of identifying expanded T cells in peripheral blood. Sequencing was performed with immunoSEQ multiplex PCR; in TCRdb, only in-frame clones are kept and a portion is missing. In the table there are 110,000 or so clones, around 90% of which are singletons. The sequencing input was blood. The source of these receptors is a person aged 18 to 70 in good health. CDR3s include the opening cysteine and the closing phenylalanine or tryptophan. Fields, in order: J gene, V gene, CDR3 protein.

j_call: TRBJ2-1
v_call: TRBV6-4
cdr3_aa: CASSENGHTNNEQFF

j_call: TRBJ1-2
v_call: TRBV7-9
cdr3_aa: CASSFGGRDYGYTF

j_call: TRBJ1-5
v_call: TRBV2
cdr3_aa: CASRQGSGDQPQHF

j_call: TRBJ1-1
v_call: TRBV5-1
cdr3_aa: CASSSGPINTEAFF

j_call: TRBJ2-6
v_call: TRBV18
cdr3_aa: CASSRRYRAGANVLTF

j_call: TRBJ2-2
v_call: TRBV2
cdr3_aa: CASKPSRTGPGELFF

j_call: TRBJ1-1
v_call: TRBV30
cdr3_aa: CAWSRGQGTEAFF

j_call: TRBJ1-2
v_call: TRBV29-1
cdr3_aa: CSVGRVLYGYTF

j_call: TRBJ2-5
v_call: TRBV5-1
cdr3_aa: CASSLVQRETQYF

j_call: TRBJ2-7
v_call: TRBV28
cdr3_aa: CASSLTSGKADMYF

j_call: TRBJ2-1
v_call: TRBV4-3
cdr3_aa: CASSHYDNEQFF

j_call: TRBJ2-3
v_call: TRBV5-5
cdr3_aa: CASSLVGTSTDTQYF

j_call: TRBJ1-5
v_call: TRBV18
cdr3_aa: CASSPRYLDRAAQPQHF

j_call: TRBJ1-1
v_call: TRBV11-1
cdr3_aa: CASSLLGRSAFF

j_call: TRBJ2-7
v_call: TRBV14
cdr3_aa: CASNRQLWDEQYF

j_call: TRBJ1-3
v_call: TRBV7-2
cdr3_aa: CASSSMMGGNTIYF

j_call: TRBJ1-3
v_call: TRBV14
cdr3_aa: CASSQVSPGNTIYF

j_call: TRBJ1-1
v_call: TRBV11-3
cdr3_aa: CASSLGGLENTEAFF